This TCR beta chain originates from a study of cytomegalovirus exposure and HLA in healthy donors. Germline V gene data show CDR1 as SGHKS and CDR2 as YYEKEE (reference sequence). The CDR3 has 15 residues. V dropped 0 bases and J dropped 8 bases, with 15 bases sitting between them. 60 Vbeta and 13 Jbeta primers were used in PCR. Per the original data handling: About 11 million of the roughly 80 million unique TCR beta chains counted in a later analysis were shared. Sequenced by immunoSEQ multiplex PCR; TCRdb stores in-frame clones only, minus some. D and trimming come from the DNA, and the V and J calls and clone size come from that table. The sample carries 200,000 to 250,000 clones, 82% recorded once.

The sequence came from a woman in her forties in good health and CMV-seropositive. Sequences were obtained from PBMCs. This chain links TRBV5-5 with TRBJ1-3; D is ambiguous. The CDR3 region has the DNA TGTGCCAGCAGCTTGGGTAGCCGGCGGCTCGACACCATATATTTT. Amino acids: CASSLGSRRLDTIYF. The full variable domain, completed using reference TRBV5-5 and TRBJ1-3, is DAGVTQSPTHLIKTRGQQVTLRCSPISGHKSVSWYQQVLGQGPQFIFQYYEKEERGRGNFPDRFSARQFPNYSSELNVNALLLGDSALYLCASSLGSRRLDTIYFGEGSWLTVV.